This entry lists 26 T cell receptor beta chains sequenced from one sample in a study of CD4+ T cells in melanoma. The assay was immunoSEQ multiplex PCR, and TCRdb's table has in-frame clones only and misses some. The repertoire holds some 110,000 clones, with about 90% as singletons. Sequenced input: peripheral blood. Receptors originate from a human donor with melanoma.

By sample fraction, this clone is large. V gene TRBV20-1 combines with J gene TRBJ2-7; D is ambiguous. Germline-derived CDR1 and CDR2 are DFQATT and SNEGSKA (reference sequence). CDR3 length: 10 amino acids. With 5 bases removed from V and 3 bases from J, the gap between germline ends came to 5 bases. CDR3 in DNA: TGCAGTGCTGGCCTCTACGAGCAGTACTTC. Its translation: CSAGLYEQYF.

The CDR3 protein is CASSSLAGASYTQYF. In DNA form, the CDR3 reads TGTGCCAGCAGCTCTCTAGCGGGGGCGTCGTACACGCAGTATTTT. The V and J genes are TRBV11-2 and TRBJ2-3, with TRBD2 identical over 10 bases. V gave up 4 bases and J gave up 9 bases; unmatched junction bases: 10. This CDR3 spans 15 amino acids. Looked up from germline, CDR1 is SGHAT and CDR2 is FQNNGV.

The genes are TRBV18 and TRBJ2-7; D unresolved. Germline-derived CDR1 and CDR2 are KGHSH and LQKENI. Trimming pared 6 bases from V and 0 bases from J, leaving 9 bases between. The CDR3 runs to 13 residues. The CDR3 DNA is TGTGCCAGCTCCCCTATCCCCTCCTACGAGCAGTACTTC. This codes for CASSPIPSYEQYF. Together with reference TRBV18 and TRBJ2-7, the CDR3 gives the full variable domain: NAGVMQNPRHLVRRRGQEARLRCSPMKGHSHVYWYRQLPEEGLKFMVYLQKENIIDESGMPKERFSAEFPKEGPSILRIQQVVRGDSAAYFCASSPIPSYEQYFGPGTRLTVT.

The chain combines TRBV7-3 with TRBJ2-3; 9 nucleotides align to TRBD2. The CDR3 totals 18 residues. The trim removed 5 bases at V and 2 bases at J, leaving 14 bases unmatched. Germline V lookup: CDR1 SGHTA, CDR2 FQGTGA. The CDR3 spells CASSPPGAGGRITDTQYF. Here the CDR3 DNA reads TGTGCCAGCAGCCCCCCGGGGGCGGGAGGGCGGATCACAGATACGCAGTATTTT.

This chain uses TRBV21-1 with TRBJ2-1; TRBD2, the table's D call, lacks a check against the DNA. TRBV21-1 is described as a pseudogene. This CDR3 comprises 17 residues. This chain's CDR3 is CASSKGVGREVYNEQFF. Here the CDR3 DNA reads TGTGCCAGCAGCAAGGGCGTTGGGCGGGAGGTATACAATGAGCAGTTCTTC.

This clone was seen only once. This chain connects TRBV7-2 to TRBJ2-1; TRBD1 agrees at 8 bases. The CDR3 length is 14 residues. Germline V CDR1 and CDR2: SGHTA, FQGNSA. V shed 5 bases, J shed 4 bases, and the junction held 4 bases outside the gene matches. The CDR3 sequence: CASSPRQGYNEQFF. CDR3 coding DNA: TGTGCCAGCAGCCCGAGACAGGGGTACAATGAGCAGTTCTTC.

The rearrangement joins TRBV15 to TRBJ1-5; 7 bases map to TRBD1. CDR3 length: 15 residues. Germline CDR1 and CDR2: LNHNV and YYDKDF (reference sequence). J gave up 6 bases and V 1 base, and 6 bases lay outside the gene matches. The CDR3 sequence: CATSRAPQGRQPQHF. CDR3 nucleotide sequence: TGTGCCACCAGCAGAGCCCCACAGGGGCGTCAGCCCCAGCATTTT.

This chain joins TRBV6-4 and TRBJ1-1; D remains ambiguous. The CDR3 is 13 residues long. Germline-derived CDR1 and CDR2 are MRHNA and SNTAGT. Trimming took 6 bases from V and 0 from J, leaving 8 bases between them. The CDR3 here is CASRKSLNTEAFF. The CDR3 region has the DNA TGTGCCAGCAGAAAGAGTCTGAACACTGAAGCTTTCTTT.

The J gene is TRBJ1-1, the V gene TRBV11-1; possibly TRBD1 for D (5 bases). V shed 5 bases and J shed 12 bases, with 19 bases lying between them. This CDR3 has 13 amino acids. Germline V CDR1 and CDR2: SGHAT, FQDESV (reference sequence). CDR3 amino acids: CASSPVSGGGTFF. The CDR3 nucleotides are TGTGCCAGCAGCCCCGTATCGGGGGGGGGAACTTTCTTT.

This clone has only one observation. An end of the junction does not agree with germline; a read error may underlie this. The same CDR3 also results from other DNA sequences found in this sample. The chain couples TRBV6-5 to TRBJ1-5; D uncertain. Germline CDR1 and CDR2: MNHEY and SVGAGI. The CDR3 has 15 amino acids. CDR3 amino acids: CASSYSGRLNQPQHF. Here the CDR3 DNA reads TGTGCCAGCAGTTACTCGGGCCGGCTCAATCAGCCTCAGCATTTT.

This sequence joins TRBV5-1 and TRBJ2-2; 7 nucleotides line up with TRBD2. The CDR3 consists of 12 residues. Germline values: CDR1 SGHRS, CDR2 YFSETQ. V trimming: 5 bases; J trimming: 6 bases; junction bases outside the gene matches: 1. The CDR3 nucleotides read TGCGCCAGCAGTCGGGGGGCCGGGGAGCTGTTTTTT. Translating it yields CASSRGAGELFF. The complete variable domain, with remaining parts taken from reference TRBV5-1 and TRBJ2-2, reads KAGVTQTPRYLIKTRGQQVTLSCSPISGHRSVSWYQQTPGQGLQFLFEYFSETQRNKGNFPGRFSGRQFSNSRSEMNVSTLELGDSALYLCASSRGAGELFFGEGSRLTVL.

The gene calls are TRBV28 and TRBJ1-3; TRBD1 aligns across 7 bases. The CDR3 consists of 16 residues. The V segment lost 5 bases and the J segment 3 bases; nucleotides outside the gene matches: 10. Germline assignment: CDR1 MDHEN and CDR2 SYDVKM. The CDR3 reads CASSPPYRGLGNTIYF. The CDR3 DNA is TGTGCCAGCAGTCCCCCGTACAGGGGCCTTGGAAACACCATATATTTT.

The V call is TRBV5-1, the J call TRBJ2-3; possible D gene TRBD2, 6 bases. V was shortened by 6 bases and J by 1 base, with 15 bases between the two germline ends. Germline loops: CDR1 SGHRS, CDR2 YFSETQ. The CDR3 extends over 15 amino acids. CDR3 loop: CASNLAVLGTDTQYF. CDR3 bases: TGCGCCAGCAACTTAGCGGTTTTAGGCACAGATACGCAGTATTTT.

CDR3 nucleotides: TGTGCCAGCAGTCCGGCGAGCTACAATGAGCAGTTCTTC. Encoded protein: CASSPASYNEQFF. The V and J genes are TRBV5-8 and TRBJ2-1; D is ambiguous. Germline CDR1 reads SGHTS; CDR2 reads YDEGEE. CDR3 length: 13 residues. Trimming stripped 5 bases from V and 3 bases from J, with 9 bases between.

V and J are TRBV4-1 and TRBJ1-1; D is ambiguous. The CDR3 spans 17 residues. Between the trimmed V and J ends, which lost 1 base and 9 bases, there was a span of 24 bases. Germline-derived CDR1 and CDR2 are MGHRA and YSYEKL. The CDR3 nucleotides read TGCGCCAGCAGCCAAGGATTTGAGTCCACTAAGAAACTGAAAGCTTTCTTT. Translating gives CASSQGFESTKKLKAFF.

The V call is TRBV5-1, the J call TRBJ2-3; 7 bases are a match to TRBD1. CDR3 size: 16 residues. Germline V gene sequence: CDR1 SGHRS, CDR2 YFSETQ. V was clipped by 3 bases and J by 2 bases; unmatched bases: 9. CDR3 sequence: CASSWGQNPYTDTQYF. CDR3 bases: TGCGCCAGCAGCTGGGGACAGAACCCCTACACAGATACGCAGTATTTT.

V usage is TRBV11-3 and J usage is TRBJ2-1; 7 bases are shared with TRBD2. The CDR3 runs to 15 residues. Looked up from germline, CDR1 is SGHNT and CDR2 is YENEEA. V trimming: 5 bases; J trimming: 2 bases; junction bases outside the gene matches: 6. CDR3 nucleotide sequence: TGTGCCAGCAGCCCCAGGACTAGTCCCTACAATGAGCAGTTCTTC. Translating it yields CASSPRTSPYNEQFF. Full variable domain (missing parts from reference TRBV11-3 and TRBJ2-1): EAGVVQSPRYKIIEKKQPVAFWCNPISGHNTLYWYLQNLGQGPELLIRYENEEAVDDSQLPKDRFSAERLKGVDSTLKIQPAELGDSAVYLCASSPRTSPYNEQFFGPGTRLTVL.

The genes are TRBV4-2 and TRBJ1-1; TRBD1 agrees at 9 bases. J lost 0 bases, V lost 2 bases, and 4 bases had no gene match. The CDR3 contains 16 residues. The germline V gene encodes CDR1 LGHNA and CDR2 YNFKEQ. The CDR3 spells CASSQLTGGLNTEAFF. CDR3 DNA sequence: TGTGCCAGCAGCCAATTGACAGGGGGGTTGAACACTGAAGCTTTCTTT.

The V and J genes are TRBV15 and TRBJ2-2; D is uncertain. This CDR3 has 15 residues. Germline CDR1 LNHNV, CDR2 YYDKDF (reference sequence). V lost 6 bases to trimming and J lost 5 bases, with 16 bases between them. CDR3: CATSTEAPRTGELFF. The CDR3, as DNA: TGTGCCACCAGTACCGAAGCACCGAGGACCGGGGAGCTGTTTTTT. The full variable domain, its missing parts supplied by reference TRBV15 and TRBJ2-2, is DAMVIQNPRYQVTQFGKPVTLSCSQTLNHNVMYWYQQKSSQAPKLLFHYYDKDFNNEADTPDNFQSRRPNTSFCFLDIRSPGLGDTAMYLCATSTEAPRTGELFFGEGSRLTVL.

This chain uses TRBV10-3 with TRBJ2-1, with 7 bases lining up with TRBD1. Germline trimming cut 2 bases from V and 3 bases from J; bases unmatched to any gene: 10. Germline CDR1 ENHRY, CDR2 SYGVKD. The CDR3 runs 17 residues. CDR3 residues: CAISEGRTGRNYNEQFF. The CDR3 coding sequence is TGTGCCATCAGTGAGGGAAGGACAGGAAGAAACTACAATGAGCAGTTCTTC.

This clone has a single count. V is TRBV5-1 and J is TRBJ2-3, with 7 bases lining up with TRBD2. The CDR3 length is 16 residues. After removal of 0 bases from V and 1 base from J, the junction contained 5 bases not matched to a gene. Germline lookup yields CDR1 SGHRS and CDR2 YFSETQ. The CDR3 loop is CASSLAGRGGTDTQYF. In DNA, the CDR3 is TGCGCCAGCAGCTTGGCCGGACGGGGGGGCACAGATACGCAGTATTTT.

V is TRBV7-8 and J is TRBJ2-7; TRBD1 matches at 8 bases. The V gene's germline CDR1 is SGHVS and CDR2 FQNEAQ. With V trimmed by 4 bases and J by 0 bases, 5 bases remained unmatched. CDR3 length: 15 residues. The CDR3 DNA reads as TGTGCCAGCAGCTCTCGACAGGGGACCTCCTACGAGCAGTACTTC. Translation gives CASSSRQGTSYEQYF.

The chain's CDR3 is CATSRERDRWEKLFF. Here the CDR3 DNA reads TGTGCCACCAGCAGAGAAAGGGACAGGTGGGAAAAACTGTTTTTT. V is TRBV15 and J is TRBJ1-4, with 8 bases lining up with TRBD1. Per the germline V gene, CDR1 is LNHNV and CDR2 is YYDKDF (reference sequence). The J segment lost 8 bases and the V segment lost 0 bases, leaving 5 bases of the junction unmatched. This CDR3 has 15 amino acids.

V and J are TRBV2 and TRBJ2-1; 9 bases are a match to TRBD2. This CDR3 region has 12 residues. V shed 7 bases, J shed 7 bases, and the junction held 2 bases outside the gene matches. The germline V gene has CDR1 SNHLY and CDR2 FYNNEI. The CDR3 DNA follows: TGTGCCAGCACCGCGGGGGGGAATGAGCAGTTCTTC. It is translated as CASTAGGNEQFF. Together with reference TRBV2 and TRBJ2-1, the CDR3 gives the full variable domain: EPEVTQTPSHQVTQMGQEVILRCVPISNHLYFYWYRQILGQKVEFLVSFYNNEISEKSEIFDDQFSVERPDGSNFTLKIRSTKLEDSAMYFCASTAGGNEQFFGPGTRLTVL.

The chain recombines TRBV11-2 with TRBJ2-7; possibly TRBD1 or TRBD2 for D (5 bases each). V was pared by 5 bases and J by 3 bases, with 20 bases between. The germline V gene encodes CDR1 SGHAT and CDR2 FQNNGV. The CDR3 has 16 amino acids. The CDR3 DNA sequence: TGTGCCAGCAGCGCCATGTCCGGGCAGGGAGTCTACGAGCAGTACTTC. This gives the protein CASSAMSGQGVYEQYF.

CDR3 loop: CASRGVYEQYF. In nucleotides, the CDR3 is TGTGCCAGCAGAGGGGTCTACGAGCAGTACTTC. The chain carries TRBV27 and TRBJ2-7; D may be TRBD1 (5 bases). Trimming took 6 bases from V and 3 from J, leaving 6 bases between them. The CDR3 is 11 amino acids. CDR1 MNHEY and CDR2 SMNVEV come from the germline V gene (reference sequence).